The present entry profiles one T cell receptor beta chain with its context. These data originate in a study of cytomegalovirus exposure and HLA in healthy donors. Clones were read by immunoSEQ multiplex PCR, and TCRdb kept only the in-frame ones, dropping some. The table shows about 120,000 clones, with approximately 91% occurring only once. This CDR3 contains 15 residues. CDR1 is MNHNY, CDR2 SVGAGI, per germline (reference sequence). Trimming cost V 6 bases and J 2 bases; bases outside gene matches: 3. The receptor was derived from a woman aged 18-29 years in good health and CMV-seronegative. Sequencing was carried out using PBMCs. The rearrangement links TRBV6-6 to TRBJ2-3; the match to TRBD2 covers 12 bases. The CDR3 protein is CASRGTSGYTDTQYF. The CDR3 bases are TGTGCCAGCAGGGGGACTAGCGGGTACACAGATACGCAGTATTTT.